Each of the 32 T cell receptor beta chains below was sequenced from the same sample in a study of T cell repertoires in cytomegalovirus infection. These receptors have no known antigen. TCRdb processed the reads anew with MiXCR; each CDR3 protein has one entry. The sample has 450,000 to 600,000 distinct CDR3 sequences, 40% to 50% seen once. Sequences were derived from cultured PBMCs, sampled from culture after CMV antigen stimulation. The receptors were sampled from a human donor in good health (CMV status not recorded). Some clones in this sample may be carry-over from other donors' samples.

This sequence joins TRBV12-3 or TRBV12-4 and TRBJ2-7, with TRBD2 matching over 13 bases. This CDR3 has 15 residues. The junction had 5 bases not matched to a gene; V was cut back by 6 bases and J by 3 bases. The CDR3 DNA follows: TGTGCCAGCAGGCGAAGGACTAGCGGGAGCTACGAGCAGTACTTC. Translation gives CASRRRTSGSYEQYF.

CDR3 nucleotide sequence: TGTGCCAGCAGCTTAGGGGGGTCGCTCAGACCCCACAATGAGCAGTTCTTC. Translation: CASSLGGSLRPHNEQFF. The chain employs TRBV11-2 and TRBJ2-1, with D tentatively TRBD1 or TRBD2 (5 bases each). The CDR3 loop spans 17 amino acids. The V gene's germline CDR1 is SGHAT and CDR2 FQNNGV. V was clipped by 1 base and J by 5 bases, with 18 bases between them.

The V call is TRBV10-3, the J call TRBJ2-7; TRBD1 matches at 7 bases. This CDR3 spans 14 amino acids. Losses at the gene ends were 6 bases for V and 3 bases for J; bases not matched to a gene: 8. CDR1 is ENHRY and CDR2 is SYGVKD in the germline V gene. The CDR3 region is CAIRNPGQNYEQYF. For the CDR3, the DNA is TGTGCCATCAGGAATCCGGGACAGAACTACGAGCAGTACTTC.

This clonotype has just one count. The chain joins TRBV3-1 to TRBJ2-5, with D hard to call. The CDR3 spans 15 residues. V shed 0 bases and J shed 4 bases, with 12 bases lying between them. CDR1 LGHDT and CDR2 YNNKEL come from the germline V gene (reference sequence). CDR3 nucleotide sequence: TGTGCCAGCAGCCAAGATATTGGTAGACGAGAGACCCAGTACTTC. Translated: CASSQDIGRRETQYF.

This clonotype was found once. The V gene is TRBV27, the J gene TRBJ1-2; D may be TRBD1 (5 bases). This CDR3 region has 12 residues. The germline V gene has CDR1 MNHEY and CDR2 SMNVEV (reference sequence). V lost 3 bases and J lost 9, with 11 bases in between. CDR3 DNA: TGTGCCAGCAGTTTGGGGCGGCCTAGCTACACCTTC. Encoded protein: CASSLGRPSYTF.

The genes are TRBV20-1 and TRBJ2-7; TRBD1 matches 7 bases. The germline CDR1 and CDR2 sequences are DFQATT and SNEGSKA (reference sequence). Trimming took 6 bases from V and 2 from J; bases not matched to a gene: 4. This CDR3 region has 12 residues. The CDR3 nucleotides are TGCAGTGCCCCCACAGGGGCCTACGAGCAGTACTTC. Its translation: CSAPTGAYEQYF.

In its sample, this clonotype was seen a few times. This chain connects TRBV6-2 or TRBV6-3 to TRBJ1-2; no clear D gene. Trimming took off 6 bases at V and 4 bases at J, with 18 bases between the two ends. The CDR3 extends over 15 amino acids. CDR1 is MNHEY, CDR2 SVGEGT, per germline. In DNA form, the CDR3 reads TGTGCCAGCAGACTACCAATCGGGCTCAGCTATGGCTACACCTTC. Translated: CASRLPIGLSYGYTF.

The rearrangement joins TRBV20-1 to TRBJ2-7; the match to TRBD1 covers 9 bases. Germline V gene data show CDR1 as DFQATT and CDR2 as SNEGSKA (reference sequence). The CDR3 has 14 amino acids. Trimming removed 4 bases from V and 3 bases from J; junction bases left unmatched: 7. CDR3 in DNA: TGCAGTGCTACCTGGACAGGGGTCGGCTACGAGCAGTACTTC. Translating it yields CSATWTGVGYEQYF.

This clonotype showed up just a few times. The chain has TRBV7-2 and TRBJ1-3; D unclear. CDR1 is SGHTA and CDR2 is FQGNSA in the germline V gene. CDR3 length: 14 amino acids. V shed 3 bases and J shed 2 bases, with 8 bases lying between them. CDR3 loop: CASSLRRAGNTIYF. The DNA of the CDR3 is TGTGCCAGCAGCTTGCGGCGGGCTGGAAACACCATATATTTT.

This clonotype was recorded many times. V and J are TRBV7-2 and TRBJ2-7, with 9 bases identical to TRBD1. Germline V gives CDR1 SGHTA, CDR2 FQGNSA. Losses at the gene ends were 5 bases for V and 2 bases for J; bases not matched to a gene: 4. CDR3 length equals 14 residues. The CDR3 sequence: CASSTRTGAYEQYF. The CDR3 DNA follows: TGTGCCAGCAGCACCAGGACAGGGGCCTACGAGCAGTACTTC.

The rearrangement joins TRBV25-1 to TRBJ1-6, with D uncertain. The germline gives CDR1 MGHDK, CDR2 SYGVNS. The CDR3 consists of 15 residues. Trimming pared 1 base from V and 7 bases from J, leaving 11 bases between. The CDR3 loop is CASSEWVAGNSPLHF. Written as DNA, the CDR3 is TGTGCCAGCAGTGAATGGGTCGCGGGGAATTCACCCCTCCACTTT.

This clonotype was recorded once. J is TRBJ1-1 and V is TRBV27; a weak D match, TRBD1 (5 bases). Germline V CDR1 and CDR2: MNHEY, SMNVEV (reference sequence). The V and J ends lost 6 bases and 8 bases respectively, with 10 bases between them. There are 11 residues in the CDR3. The CDR3 is CASRAAGEAFF. The CDR3 region has the DNA TGTGCCAGCAGGGCGGCAGGGGAAGCTTTCTTT.

A few counts support this clonotype. The rearrangement uses TRBV2 and TRBJ1-6; TRBD1 agrees at 11 bases. This CDR3 contains 15 residues. CDR1 is SNHLY and CDR2 is FYNNEI in the germline V gene. The ends lost 5 bases at V and 11 bases at J; junction bases unmatched: 8. CDR3 region: CASSPRTGGAPPLHF. In DNA form, the CDR3 reads TGTGCCAGCAGTCCTCGGACAGGGGGCGCGCCACCCCTCCACTTT.

This clonotype turned up a few times. The CDR3 spells CASSRDREGSHSPLHF. CDR3 bases: TGTGCCAGCAGTCGCGACAGGGAGGGGTCCCATTCACCCCTCCACTTT. This chain links TRBV2 with TRBJ1-6; 7 positions agree with TRBD1. The CDR3 length is 16 residues. J lost 8 bases, V lost 5 bases, and 12 bases had no gene match. The germline gives CDR1 SNHLY, CDR2 FYNNEI. Looking up the rest from reference TRBV2 and TRBJ1-6 gives the full variable domain: EPEVTQTPSHQVTQMGQEVILRCVPISNHLYFYWYRQILGQKVEFLVSFYNNEISEKSEIFDDQFSVERPDGSNFTLKIRSTKLEDSAMYFCASSRDREGSHSPLHFGNGTRLTVT.

This clonotype was seen a handful of times. V and J are TRBV7-9 and TRBJ1-1, with 9 bases aligning to TRBD1. Germline CDR1 SEHNR, CDR2 FQNEAQ (reference sequence). CDR3 length equals 16 residues. Unmatched junction bases numbered 8, after V lost 3 bases and J lost 3 bases. For the CDR3, the DNA is TGTGCCAGCAGCTTTAGTTCGGGACAGGGCGACACTGAAGCTTTCTTT. Translating it yields CASSFSSGQGDTEAFF.

J is TRBJ1-5 and V is TRBV19, with a possible D match to TRBD1 (5 bases). Germline lookup yields CDR1 LNHDA and CDR2 SQIVND (reference sequence). CDR3 size: 16 residues. Between the trimmed V and J ends, which lost 5 bases and 5 bases, there was a span of 19 bases. The CDR3 reads CASSPSGRGVYQPQHF. The CDR3 DNA reads as TGTGCCAGTAGTCCTTCGGGACGAGGGGTCTATCAGCCCCAGCATTTT.

This chain links TRBV7-8 with TRBJ2-2; 7 bases match TRBD2. Germline loops: CDR1 SGHVS, CDR2 FQNEAQ. The ends lost 3 bases at V and 2 bases at J; junction bases unmatched: 6. This CDR3 has 16 amino acids. The CDR3 region is CASSFLGLLNTGELFF. Written as DNA, the CDR3 is TGTGCCAGCAGCTTCCTGGGACTACTAAACACCGGGGAGCTGTTTTTT.

The chain employs TRBV6-1 and TRBJ2-1; the D is unclear. The germline gives CDR1 MNHNS, CDR2 SASEGT. CDR3 length equals 17 residues. V was clipped by 6 bases and J by 1 base, with 19 bases between them. CDR3 loop: CASSFRAIRLSYNEQFF. The CDR3 nucleotides read TGTGCCAGCAGCTTCCGGGCCATTCGATTGTCCTACAATGAGCAGTTCTTC.

V is TRBV7-2 and J is TRBJ2-7, with a weak D call TRBD1 (6 bases). The CDR3 length is 15 residues. CDR1 is SGHTA and CDR2 is FQGNSA in the germline V gene. Deletions cut 5 bases from V and 2 bases from J, with 16 bases between. Written as DNA, the CDR3 is TGTGCCAGCAGCCCGGCGAACAGGGCTGCCTACGAGCAGTACTTC. This sequence encodes CASSPANRAAYEQYF.

This chain links TRBV4-1 with TRBJ1-2; D is perhaps TRBD1 (5 bases). The germline V gene encodes CDR1 MGHRA and CDR2 YSYEKL. CDR3 length: 15 residues. V was trimmed by 3 bases and J by 11 bases, leaving 22 bases between them. DNA of the CDR3: TGCGCCAGCAGCCATCCAGGCGGGACCACAATCGGATACACCTTC. It specifies CASSHPGGTTIGYTF.

This clonotype showed up many times. V is TRBV7-2 and J is TRBJ2-7; D may correspond to TRBD1 or TRBD2 (5 bases each). The ends were cut back, 8 bases at V and 3 bases at J, with 14 bases in the middle. CDR1 is SGHTA, CDR2 FQGNSA, per germline. The length of the CDR3 is 13 residues. The CDR3: CASGRDADYEQYF. CDR3 nucleotide sequence: TGTGCCAGCGGTCGGGACGCCGACTACGAGCAGTACTTC.

This clonotype was picked up many times. J is TRBJ2-5 and V is TRBV7-2; TRBD2 matches at 13 bases. V was pared by 3 bases and J by 5 bases, with 6 bases of the junction left unmatched. Germline V gives CDR1 SGHTA, CDR2 FQGNSA. This CDR3 region has 16 residues. The chain's CDR3 is CASSLGLAGKGETQYF. CDR3 coding DNA: TGTGCCAGCAGCTTGGGACTAGCGGGGAAGGGGGAGACCCAGTACTTC.

The chain is built from TRBV15 and TRBJ2-6; no clear D gene. This CDR3 region has 15 residues. V gave up 3 bases and J gave up 2 bases, with 8 bases separating them. The germline V gene has CDR1 LNHNV and CDR2 YYDKDF (reference sequence). The CDR3 loop reads CATSSRGTGANVLTF. Written as DNA, the CDR3 is TGTGCCACCAGCAGCCGAGGTACTGGGGCCAACGTCCTGACTTTC.

The chain links TRBV2 to TRBJ1-5; no reliable D call. Germline CDR1 reads SNHLY; CDR2 reads FYNNEI. This CDR3 has 15 residues. Trimming shortened V by 7 bases and J by 4 bases, and 17 bases separated the two germline ends. This chain's CDR3 is CASKASTDRNQPQHF. The CDR3 DNA reads TGTGCCAGCAAAGCATCCACGGATAGGAATCAGCCCCAGCATTTT.

The count of this clonotype is one. The chain couples TRBV7-2 to TRBJ2-6; no firm D call. This CDR3 comprises 17 residues. Trimming took off 5 bases at V and 0 bases at J, with 14 bases between the two ends. The V gene's germline CDR1 is SGHTA and CDR2 FQGNSA. The CDR3 is CASSPSPAVSGANVLTF. The DNA of the CDR3 is TGTGCCAGCAGCCCATCACCGGCGGTCTCTGGGGCCAACGTCCTGACTTTC.

This clonotype was seen a handful of times. The chain is built from TRBV7-2 and TRBJ2-5; 10 nucleotides line up with TRBD2. V lost 2 bases, J lost 5 bases, and 2 bases stayed unmatched. Germline CDR1 and CDR2: SGHTA and FQGNSA. This CDR3 contains 14 residues. CDR3 sequence (DNA): TGTGCCAGCAGCTTACGAGCGGGGGGGGAGACCCAGTACTTC. Its translation is CASSLRAGGETQYF.

The chain carries TRBV7-8 and TRBJ1-4, with D possibly TRBD1 on 5 matching bases. CDR3 length: 16 amino acids. V was clipped by 2 bases and J by 3 bases, with 13 bases between them. Germline V gives CDR1 SGHVS, CDR2 FQNEAQ. The CDR3 DNA follows: TGTGCCAGCAGCTTATGGGGGAAGTCGGCTAATGAAAAACTGTTTTTT. Translating it yields CASSLWGKSANEKLFF.

Comments on this clonotype: One base away lies a much larger clone, so this may be a sequencing read error. J is TRBJ2-3 and V is TRBV7-2, with 9 bases fitting TRBD2. Germline V CDR1 and CDR2: SGHTA, FQGNSA. This CDR3 is built from 16 residues. The V and J ends lost 5 bases and 5 bases, in that order; junction bases with no gene match: 11. The DNA of the CDR3 is TGTGCCAGCAGCATATATCGCGGGAGGGCGGGAGATACGCAGTATTTT. This sequence encodes CASSIYRGRAGDTQYF.

The chain is built from TRBV7-6 and TRBJ2-1, with D perhaps TRBD1 (6 bases). Per the germline V gene, CDR1 is SGHVS and CDR2 is FNYEAQ. V gave up 4 bases and J gave up 4 bases, with 14 bases separating them. This CDR3 is 15 amino acids long. CDR3 sequence: CASSSTVGQYNEQFF. The CDR3 DNA follows: TGTGCCAGCAGCTCCACGGTCGGACAGTACAATGAGCAGTTCTTC.

As DNA, the CDR3 is TGCGCCAGCAGCCAAGTCCCCCGGGACGAGCAGTACTTC. Translating it yields CASSQVPRDEQYF. The rearrangement joins TRBV4-1 to TRBJ2-7; the D is unclear. The V and J ends lost 1 base and 5 bases respectively, with 9 bases between them. The CDR3 sequence is 13 residues long. The V gene's germline CDR1 is MGHRA and CDR2 YSYEKL.

This clonotype appeared a few times. The chain joins TRBV15 to TRBJ1-2, with D unresolved. The CDR3 has 12 residues. Germline V CDR1 and CDR2: LNHNV, YYDKDF (reference sequence). The V end lost 0 bases, the J end lost 4 bases, and 3 bases lay between the germline ends. For the CDR3, the DNA is TGTGCCACCAGCAGAGACGGCTATGGCTACACCTTC. Encoded protein: CATSRDGYGYTF.

The chain recombines TRBV6-6 with TRBJ2-1; no clear D gene. Germline CDR1 is MNHNY and CDR2 is SVGAGI (reference sequence). The CDR3 contains 12 residues. Trimming stripped 8 bases from V and 8 bases from J, with 13 bases between. CDR3: CASRLGPYEQFF. Written as DNA, the CDR3 is TGTGCCAGCCGTCTCGGGCCCTATGAGCAGTTCTTC.